Presented here are 2 T cell receptor beta chains from one specimen sequenced in a study of T cells after yellow fever vaccination. Via MiXCR, TCRdb re-called the 5' RACE reads, giving one row per CDR3 protein. The table shows 500,000 to 700,000 distinct CDR3 sequences, with 15% to 20% occurring only once. Sequenced material: PBMCs, taken 15 days after the yellow fever booster vaccination. All receptors derive from a man younger than 45 who received the YFV17D yellow fever vaccine.

This clonotype has only a few counts. The chain uses TRBV5-4 and TRBJ1-2, with TRBD1 as a possible D gene (5 bases). Per germline, CDR1 SGHNT and CDR2 YYREEE (reference sequence). The germline V and J ends were trimmed by 4 bases and 3 bases, with 10 bases remaining between them. The CDR3 extends over 13 amino acids. CDR3 in amino acids: CASSTGHDYGYTF. The DNA of the CDR3 is TGTGCCAGCAGCACCGGACATGACTATGGCTACACCTTC.

This clonotype occurred a few times. The V gene is TRBV6-5, the J gene TRBJ2-7; no reliable D call. The CDR3 has 16 amino acids. Germline lookup yields CDR1 MNHEY and CDR2 SVGAGI. V was cut by 0 bases and J by 0 bases, with 12 bases left in between. This CDR3 reads CASSYSSEAYSYEQYF. The CDR3 DNA follows: TGTGCCAGCAGTTACTCGTCCGAGGCCTACTCCTACGAGCAGTACTTC.